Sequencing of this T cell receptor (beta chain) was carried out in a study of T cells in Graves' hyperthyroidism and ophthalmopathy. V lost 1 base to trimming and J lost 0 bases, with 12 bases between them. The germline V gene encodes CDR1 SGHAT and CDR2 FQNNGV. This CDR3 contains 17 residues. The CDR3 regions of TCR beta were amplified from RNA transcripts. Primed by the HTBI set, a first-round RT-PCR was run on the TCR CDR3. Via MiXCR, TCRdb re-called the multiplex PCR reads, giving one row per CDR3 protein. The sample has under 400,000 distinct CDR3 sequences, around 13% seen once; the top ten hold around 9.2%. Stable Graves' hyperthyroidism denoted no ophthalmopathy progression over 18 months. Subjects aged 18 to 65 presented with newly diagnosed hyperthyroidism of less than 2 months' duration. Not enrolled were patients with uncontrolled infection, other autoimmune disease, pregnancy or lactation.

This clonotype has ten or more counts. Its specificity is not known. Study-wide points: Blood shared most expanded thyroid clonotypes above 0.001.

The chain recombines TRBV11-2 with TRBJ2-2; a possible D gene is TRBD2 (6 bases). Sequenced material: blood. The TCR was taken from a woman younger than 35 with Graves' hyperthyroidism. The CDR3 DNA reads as TGTGCCAGCAGCTTAGTGGGACGGACTACGAACACCGGGGAGCTGTTTTTT. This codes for CASSLVGRTTNTGELFF. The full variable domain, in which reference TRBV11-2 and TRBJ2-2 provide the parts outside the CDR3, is EAGVAQSPRYKIIEKRQSVAFWCNPISGHATLYWYQQILGQGPKLLIQFQNNGVVDDSQLPKDRFSAERLKGVDSTLKIQPAKLEDSAVYLCASSLVGRTTNTGELFFGEGSRLTVL.